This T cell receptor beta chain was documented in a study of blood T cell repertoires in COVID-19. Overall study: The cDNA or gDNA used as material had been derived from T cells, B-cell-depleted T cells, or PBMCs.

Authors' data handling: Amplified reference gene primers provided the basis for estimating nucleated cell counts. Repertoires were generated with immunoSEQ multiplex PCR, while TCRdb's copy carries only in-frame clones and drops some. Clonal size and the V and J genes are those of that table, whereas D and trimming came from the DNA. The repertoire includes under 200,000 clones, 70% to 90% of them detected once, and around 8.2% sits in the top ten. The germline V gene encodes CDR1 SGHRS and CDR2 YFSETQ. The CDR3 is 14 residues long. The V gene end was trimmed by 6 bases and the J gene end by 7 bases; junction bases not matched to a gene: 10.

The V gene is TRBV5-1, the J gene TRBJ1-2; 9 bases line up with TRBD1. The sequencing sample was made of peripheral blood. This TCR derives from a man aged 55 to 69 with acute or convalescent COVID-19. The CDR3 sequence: CASNEGQGQVGYTF. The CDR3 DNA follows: TGCGCCAGCAACGAAGGACAGGGGCAGGTTGGCTACACCTTC.